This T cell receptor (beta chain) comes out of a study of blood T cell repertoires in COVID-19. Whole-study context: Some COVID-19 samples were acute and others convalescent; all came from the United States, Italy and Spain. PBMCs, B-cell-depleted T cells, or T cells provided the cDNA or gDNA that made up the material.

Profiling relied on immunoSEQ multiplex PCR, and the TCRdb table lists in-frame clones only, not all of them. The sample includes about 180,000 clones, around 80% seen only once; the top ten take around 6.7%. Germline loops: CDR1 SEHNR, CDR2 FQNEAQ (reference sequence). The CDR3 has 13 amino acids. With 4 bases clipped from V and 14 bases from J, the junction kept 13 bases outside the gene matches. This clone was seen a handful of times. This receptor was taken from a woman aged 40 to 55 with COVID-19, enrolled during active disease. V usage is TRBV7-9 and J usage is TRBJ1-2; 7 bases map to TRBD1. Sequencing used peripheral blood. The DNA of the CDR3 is TGTGCCAGCAGCTCCACGTTGACAGGGATGGGTACCTTC. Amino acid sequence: CASSSTLTGMGTF.